This T cell receptor (beta chain) is from a study of cytomegalovirus exposure and HLA in healthy donors. The study's findings and limits: Around 18,000 TCR beta sequences were associated with HLA alleles at 0.05 false discovery rate in a later analysis. The CMV antigen specificity of a few CMV-associated chains was confirmed through in vitro analysis. Most TCR beta V segments were productive about 87% or about 30% of the time in an earlier analysis. Later on, a genetic analysis was performed. It linked a missense variant in DCLRE1C with V- and J-gene trimming of TCR beta.

Amplification used 60 Vbeta primers and 13 Jbeta primers. Assay: immunoSEQ multiplex PCR; the TCRdb copy retains only in-frame clones and omits some. Counted here are around 170,000 clones, roughly 76% occurring once; the ten biggest clones make up more than 6%. Germline V gene data show CDR1 as SGHDT and CDR2 as YYEEEE. The CDR3 is made up of 16 amino acids. J lost 8 bases, V lost 2 bases, and 14 bases had no gene match. As for this clone: As yet, its antigen is unknown.

This clonotype was sampled from a man in his forties or fifties in good health and CMV-seropositive. The chain couples TRBV5-6 to TRBJ1-1, with 8 nucleotides matching TRBD1. Sequenced: PBMCs. The CDR3 spells CASSFPQAGTGTEAFF. The CDR3 DNA sequence: TGTGCCAGCAGCTTCCCCCAAGCTGGGACAGGAACCGAAGCTTTCTTT.